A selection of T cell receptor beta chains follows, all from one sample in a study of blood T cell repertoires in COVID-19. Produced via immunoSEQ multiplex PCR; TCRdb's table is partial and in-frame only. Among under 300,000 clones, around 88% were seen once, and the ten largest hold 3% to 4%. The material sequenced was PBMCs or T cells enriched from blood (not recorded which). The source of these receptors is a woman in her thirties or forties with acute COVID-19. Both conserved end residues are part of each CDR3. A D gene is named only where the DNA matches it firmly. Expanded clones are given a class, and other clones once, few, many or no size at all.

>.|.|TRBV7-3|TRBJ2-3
TGTGCCAGCAGCTTAATGCTAGCACCAGATACGCAGTATTTT
CASSLMLAPDTQYF
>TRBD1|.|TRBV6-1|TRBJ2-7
TGTGCCAGCAGTGAAGTACAGGGGGCTGGGCAGTACTTC
CASSEVQGAGQYF
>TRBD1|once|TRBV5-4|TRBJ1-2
TGTGCCAGCAGACCCGGGACAGGGGGCGCCCCGGATGGCTACACCTTC
CASRPGTGGAPDGYTF
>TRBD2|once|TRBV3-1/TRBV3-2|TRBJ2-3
TGTGCCAGCAGCCAATGGTCGGGAGGGACAGATACGCAGTATTTT
CASSQWSGGTDTQYF
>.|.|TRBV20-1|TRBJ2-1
TGCAGTGCTTTAAAAATGAATGAGCAGTTCTTC
CSALKMNEQFF
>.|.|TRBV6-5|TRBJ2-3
TGTGCCAGCAGTTCGGTCACAGATACGCAGTATTTT
CASSSVTDTQYF
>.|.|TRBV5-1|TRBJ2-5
TGCGCCAGCAGCACACAGGTTTTGACCAGTCACGGGACCCAGTACTTC
CASSTQVLTSHGTQYF
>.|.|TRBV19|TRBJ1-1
TGTGCCAGTACCAACATTCTTACAGGGAACACTGAAGCTTTCTTT
CASTNILTGNTEAFF
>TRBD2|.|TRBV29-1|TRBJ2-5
TGCAGCGTTGCTCCACTAGCGGTGACGGAGACCCAGTACTTC
CSVAPLAVTETQYF
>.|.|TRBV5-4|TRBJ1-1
TGTGCCAGCAGCTCGGGACAGAACACTGAAGCTTTCTTT
CASSSGQNTEAFF
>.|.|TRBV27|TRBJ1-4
TGTGCCAGCAGTTTATCGTTAGGGGAAACTAATGAAAAACTGTTTTTT
CASSLSLGETNEKLFF
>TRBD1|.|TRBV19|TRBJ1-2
TGTGCCAGTAGTATAAGGGACAGTAACTATGGCTACACCTTC
CASSIRDSNYGYTF
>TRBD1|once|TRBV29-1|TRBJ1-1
TGCAGCGTTGACGAACTTGGACAGGGGAACACTGAAGCTTTCTTT
CSVDELGQGNTEAFF
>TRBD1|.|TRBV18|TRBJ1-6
TGTGCCAGCTCCCGAGGACAGGTTAATTCACCCCTCCACTTT
CASSRGQVNSPLHF
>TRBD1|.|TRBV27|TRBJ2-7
TGTGCCAGCAGGTCCCGGACAGGCTACGAGCAGTACTTC
CASRSRTGYEQYF
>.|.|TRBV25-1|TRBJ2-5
TGTGCCAGCAGTTGGGCAGGGCGACAAGAGACCCAGTACTTC
CASSWAGRQETQYF
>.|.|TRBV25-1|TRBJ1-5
TGTGCCAGCAGTGATGGACAGAGTTATAGCAATCAGCCCCAGCATTTT
CASSDGQSYSNQPQHF
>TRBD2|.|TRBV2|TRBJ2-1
TGTGCCAGCAGTTCGAGCGGGATAAGCTCCTACAATGAGCAGTTCTTC
CASSSSGISSYNEQFF
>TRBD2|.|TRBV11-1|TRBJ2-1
TGTGCCAGCAGTCTCGGGGCTAGCGGGAGACTGAATGAGCAGTTCTTC
CASSLGASGRLNEQFF
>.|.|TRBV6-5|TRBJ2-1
TGTGCCAGCAGTTATACGGTGAGCTCCTACAATGAGCAGTTCTTC
CASSYTVSSYNEQFF
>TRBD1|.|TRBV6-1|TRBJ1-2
TGTGCCAGCAGTGAAGCAGGACAGGGGAGCTATGGCTACACCTTC
CASSEAGQGSYGYTF
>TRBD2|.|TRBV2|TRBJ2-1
TGTGCCAGCAGCGAACTAGCGGTCTACAATGAGCAGTTCTTC
CASSELAVYNEQFF
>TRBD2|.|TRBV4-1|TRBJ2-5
TGCGCCAGCAGCCAGCCGGGACTATACAGAGAGGAGACCCAGTACTTC
CASSQPGLYREETQYF
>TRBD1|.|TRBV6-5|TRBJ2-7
TGTGCCAGCAGTTACTCAGGACAGGGTAGCTACGAGCAGTACTTC
CASSYSGQGSYEQYF
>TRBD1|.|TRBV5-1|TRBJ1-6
TGCGCCAGCAGCTCGGGACAGGGCTCACCCCTCCACTTT
CASSSGQGSPLHF
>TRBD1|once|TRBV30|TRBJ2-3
TGTGCTCTGACAGGGTTAGATACGCAGTATTTT
CALTGLDTQYF
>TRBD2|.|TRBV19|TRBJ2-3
TGTGCCAGTAATTCCATTCGGACTAGCGCGACTAGCACAGATACGCAGTATTTT
CASNSIRTSATSTDTQYF
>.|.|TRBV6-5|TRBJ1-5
TGTGCCAGCAGCGGAGGGGTGAGCAATCAGCCCCAGCATTTT
CASSGGVSNQPQHF